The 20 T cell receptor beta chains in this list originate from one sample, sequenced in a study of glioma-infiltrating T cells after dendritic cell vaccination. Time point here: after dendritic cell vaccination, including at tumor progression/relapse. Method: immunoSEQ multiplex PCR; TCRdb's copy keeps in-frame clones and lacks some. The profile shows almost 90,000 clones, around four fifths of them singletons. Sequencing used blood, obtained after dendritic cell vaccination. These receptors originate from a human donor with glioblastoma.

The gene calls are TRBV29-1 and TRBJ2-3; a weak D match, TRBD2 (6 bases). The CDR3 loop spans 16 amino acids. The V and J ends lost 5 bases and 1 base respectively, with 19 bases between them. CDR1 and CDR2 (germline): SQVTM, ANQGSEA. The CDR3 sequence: CSVSAGSRARTDTQYF. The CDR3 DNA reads TGCAGCGTTTCTGCCGGGAGCAGGGCCCGCACAGATACGCAGTATTTT.

DNA of the CDR3: TGTGCCAGCATGAGCGGAGAAACCTACGAGCAGTACTTC. This sequence encodes CASMSGETYEQYF. The chain is built from TRBV2 and TRBJ2-7, with D perhaps matching TRBD2 (5 bases). Germline CDR1 and CDR2: SNHLY and FYNNEI. V lost 7 bases to trimming and J lost 2 bases, with 12 bases between them. The CDR3 sequence is 13 residues long. Filled out from reference TRBV2 and TRBJ2-7, the complete variable domain reads EPEVTQTPSHQVTQMGQEVILRCVPISNHLYFYWYRQILGQKVEFLVSFYNNEISEKSEIFDDQFSVERPDGSNFTLKIRSTKLEDSAMYFCASMSGETYEQYFGPGTRLTVT.

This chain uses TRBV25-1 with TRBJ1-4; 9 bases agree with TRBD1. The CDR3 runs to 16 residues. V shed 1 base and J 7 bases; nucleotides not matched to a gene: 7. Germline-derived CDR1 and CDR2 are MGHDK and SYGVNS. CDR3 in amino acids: CASSEWGTGLGEKLFF. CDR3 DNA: TGTGCCAGCAGTGAATGGGGGACAGGGCTAGGTGAAAAACTGTTTTTT.

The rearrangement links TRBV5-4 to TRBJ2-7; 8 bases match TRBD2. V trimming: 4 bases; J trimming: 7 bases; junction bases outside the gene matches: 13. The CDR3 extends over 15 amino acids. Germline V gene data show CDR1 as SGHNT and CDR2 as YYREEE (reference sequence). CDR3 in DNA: TGTGCCAGCAGCCCGGGGGGGAACGCGTTTCGGGAGCAGTACTTC. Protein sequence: CASSPGGNAFREQYF.

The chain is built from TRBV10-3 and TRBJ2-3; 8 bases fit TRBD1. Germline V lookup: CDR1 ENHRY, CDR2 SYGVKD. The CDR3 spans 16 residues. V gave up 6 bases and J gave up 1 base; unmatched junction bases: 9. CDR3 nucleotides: TGTGCCATCAGAGCAGCAGAACAGGGGGGCACAGATACGCAGTATTTT. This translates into CAIRAAEQGGTDTQYF.

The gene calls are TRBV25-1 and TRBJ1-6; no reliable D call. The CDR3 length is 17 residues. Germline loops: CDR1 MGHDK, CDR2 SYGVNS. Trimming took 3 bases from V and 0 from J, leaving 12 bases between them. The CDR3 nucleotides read TGTGCCAGCAGTGATTCTCGGGTTAGCTCCTATAATTCACCCCTCCACTTT. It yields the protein CASSDSRVSSYNSPLHF.

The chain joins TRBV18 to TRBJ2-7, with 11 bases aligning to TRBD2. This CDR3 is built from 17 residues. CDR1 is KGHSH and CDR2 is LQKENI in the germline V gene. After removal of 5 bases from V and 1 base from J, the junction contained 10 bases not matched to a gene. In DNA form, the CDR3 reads TGTGCCAGCTCATTATCCGGGACTAGCGGATCTTCCTACGAGCAGTACTTC. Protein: CASSLSGTSGSSYEQYF.

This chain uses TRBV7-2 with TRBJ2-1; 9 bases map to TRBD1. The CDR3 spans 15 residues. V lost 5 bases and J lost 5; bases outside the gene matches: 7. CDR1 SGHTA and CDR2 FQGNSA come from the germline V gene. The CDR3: CASSPRDRAHNEQFF. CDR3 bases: TGTGCCAGCAGCCCCCGGGACAGGGCTCACAATGAGCAGTTCTTC.

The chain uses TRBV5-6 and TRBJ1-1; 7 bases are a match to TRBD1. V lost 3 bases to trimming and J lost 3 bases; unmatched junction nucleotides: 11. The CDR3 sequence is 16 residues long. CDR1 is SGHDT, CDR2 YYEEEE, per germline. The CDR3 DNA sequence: TGTGCCAGCAGCTATGGACAGGACCAGGCGGACACTGAAGCTTTCTTT. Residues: CASSYGQDQADTEAFF. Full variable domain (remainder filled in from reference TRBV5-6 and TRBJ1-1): DAGVTQSPTHLIKTRGQQVTLRCSPKSGHDTVSWYQQALGQGPQFIFQYYEEEERQRGNFPDRFSGHQFPNYSSELNVNALLLGDSALYLCASSYGQDQADTEAFFGQGTRLTVV.

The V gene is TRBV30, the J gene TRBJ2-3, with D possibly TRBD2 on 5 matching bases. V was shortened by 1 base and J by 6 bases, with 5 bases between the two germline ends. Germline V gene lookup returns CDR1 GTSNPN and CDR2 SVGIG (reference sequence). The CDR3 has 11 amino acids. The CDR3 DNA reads TGTGCCTGGAGTGCGGGGGATACGCAGTATTTT. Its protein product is CAWSAGDTQYF.

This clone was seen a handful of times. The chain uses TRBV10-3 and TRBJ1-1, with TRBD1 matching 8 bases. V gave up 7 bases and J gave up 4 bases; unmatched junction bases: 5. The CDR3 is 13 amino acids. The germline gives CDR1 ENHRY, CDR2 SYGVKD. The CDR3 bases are TGTGCCATCACCGGACAGGGTTCCACTGAAGCTTTCTTT. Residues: CAITGQGSTEAFF.

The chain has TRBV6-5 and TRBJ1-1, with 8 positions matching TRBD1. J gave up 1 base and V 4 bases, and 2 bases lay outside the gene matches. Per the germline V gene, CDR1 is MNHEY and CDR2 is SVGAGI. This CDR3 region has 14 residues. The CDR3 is CASSSGQGNTEAFF. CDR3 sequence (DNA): TGTGCCAGCAGTTCCGGACAGGGGAACACTGAAGCTTTCTTT.

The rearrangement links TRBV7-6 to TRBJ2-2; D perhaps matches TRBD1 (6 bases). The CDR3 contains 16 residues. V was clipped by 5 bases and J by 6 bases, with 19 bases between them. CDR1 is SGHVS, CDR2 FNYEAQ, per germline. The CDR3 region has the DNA TGTGCCAGCAGCAGCAGACAGGCATTCGATCCCGGGGAGCTGTTTTTT. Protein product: CASSSRQAFDPGELFF.

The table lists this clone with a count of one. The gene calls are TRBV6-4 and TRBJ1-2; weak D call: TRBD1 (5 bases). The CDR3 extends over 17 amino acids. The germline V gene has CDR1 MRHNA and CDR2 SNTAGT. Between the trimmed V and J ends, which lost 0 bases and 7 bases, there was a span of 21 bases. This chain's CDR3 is CASSDSAAGHGVGGYTF. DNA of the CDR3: TGTGCCAGCAGTGACTCTGCGGCAGGGCATGGGGTTGGTGGCTACACCTTC.

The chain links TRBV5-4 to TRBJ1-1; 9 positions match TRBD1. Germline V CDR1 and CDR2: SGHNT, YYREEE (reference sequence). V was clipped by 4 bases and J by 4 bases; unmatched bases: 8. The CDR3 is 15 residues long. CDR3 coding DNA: TGTGCCAGCAGCACAGGGGGGACAGGGACCACTGAAGCTTTCTTT. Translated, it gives CASSTGGTGTTEAFF.

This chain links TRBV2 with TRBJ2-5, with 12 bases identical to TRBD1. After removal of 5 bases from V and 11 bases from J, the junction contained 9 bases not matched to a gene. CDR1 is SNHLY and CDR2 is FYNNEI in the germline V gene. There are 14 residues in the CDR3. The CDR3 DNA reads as TGTGCCAGCAGTAGGGGACAGGGGGCGAGGGAGCAGTACTTC. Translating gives CASSRGQGAREQYF.

Here the CDR3 reads CASSENRELGTEAFF. The CDR3 DNA follows: TGTGCCAGCAGTGAAAACAGGGAGCTAGGAACTGAAGCTTTCTTT. The chain uses TRBV2 and TRBJ1-1; D may be TRBD1 (6 bases). The CDR3 covers 15 residues. Germline V gives CDR1 SNHLY, CDR2 FYNNEI. Trimming pared 2 bases from V and 5 bases from J, leaving 15 bases between.

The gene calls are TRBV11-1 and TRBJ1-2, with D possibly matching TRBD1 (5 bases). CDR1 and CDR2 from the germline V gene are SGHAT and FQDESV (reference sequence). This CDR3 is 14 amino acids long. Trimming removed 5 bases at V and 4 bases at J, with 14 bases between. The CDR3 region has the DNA TGTGCCAGCAGCATGCAGGGAACCTCCTATGGCTACACCTTC. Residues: CASSMQGTSYGYTF.

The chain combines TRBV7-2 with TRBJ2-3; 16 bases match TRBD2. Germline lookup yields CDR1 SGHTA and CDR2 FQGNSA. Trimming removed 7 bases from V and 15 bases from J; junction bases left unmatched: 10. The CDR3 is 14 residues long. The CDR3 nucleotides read TGTGCCAGCAACCCTGGGACTAGCGGGGGGGCCCAATATTTT. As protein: CASNPGTSGGAQYF. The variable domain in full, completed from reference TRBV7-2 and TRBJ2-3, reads GAGVSQSPSNKVTEKGKDVELRCDPISGHTALYWYRQSLGQGLEFLIYFQGNSAPDKSGLPSDRFSAERTGGSVSTLTIQRTQQEDSAVYLCASNPGTSGGAQYFGPGTRLTVL.

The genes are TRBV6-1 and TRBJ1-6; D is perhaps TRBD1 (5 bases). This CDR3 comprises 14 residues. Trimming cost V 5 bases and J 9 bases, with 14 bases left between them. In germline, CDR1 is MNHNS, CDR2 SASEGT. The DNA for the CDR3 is TGTGCCAGCAGTACCTCGGGGGAAGGTTCACCCCTCCACTTT. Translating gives CASSTSGEGSPLHF.